Listed here are 9 T cell receptor beta chains from one sample, sequenced in a study of shared clonotypes between healthy human individuals. Naive CD8 cells lacked CD45RO, underwent positive selection for CCR7 and left out terminally differentiated effector memory CD45RA+ cells. Clones were read by immunoSEQ multiplex PCR, and TCRdb kept only the in-frame ones, dropping some. The table shows hundreds of thousands of clones, with approximately 96% occurring only once. The material sequenced was naive CD8+ T cells sorted from blood. These receptors all stem from a woman in her 30s in good health.

This chain's CDR3 is CASSLGPGSYLGYNEQFF. The DNA of the CDR3 is TGTGCCAGCAGCTTAGGCCCCGGGTCCTACCTCGGGTACAATGAGCAGTTCTTC. V usage is TRBV7-2 and J usage is TRBJ2-1; D gene unclear. V was trimmed by 1 base and J by 4 bases, leaving 20 bases between them. Germline CDR1 and CDR2: SGHTA and FQGNSA. The CDR3 sequence is 18 residues long.

The rearrangement joins TRBV28 to TRBJ2-7; TRBD2 matches 10 bases. Trimming removed 4 bases from V and 4 bases from J; junction bases left unmatched: 10. Germline V lookup: CDR1 MDHEN, CDR2 SYDVKM. This CDR3 contains 16 residues. CDR3 coding DNA: TGTGCCAGCAGTTCCGACCTAGCGGGAGCCGAATACGAGCAGTACTTC. Translating gives CASSSDLAGAEYEQYF.

V and J are TRBV25-1 and TRBJ2-7; D not resolved. With 7 bases removed from V and 2 bases from J, the gap between germline ends came to 12 bases. CDR1 and CDR2 from the germline V gene are MGHDK and SYGVNS. The CDR3 is made up of 13 amino acids. CDR3 nucleotide sequence: TGTGCCAGCATCGGGCACGACCCCTACGAGCAGTACTTC. This gives the protein CASIGHDPYEQYF.

To note about this clone: This sample includes further DNA sequences coding for the same CDR3. This chain uses TRBV6-1 with TRBJ1-1, with D hard to call. CDR1 and CDR2 (germline): MNHNS, SASEGT. V was cut by 6 bases and J by 1 base, with 6 bases left in between. This CDR3 contains 12 residues. CDR3 region: CASSEGNTEAFF. DNA of the CDR3: TGTGCCAGCAGCGAGGGGAACACTGAAGCTTTCTTT.

The chain combines TRBV11-2 with TRBJ1-1; D gene unclear. CDR3 length equals 13 residues. V was cut by 4 bases and J by 4 bases, with 10 bases left in between. Germline V CDR1 and CDR2: SGHAT, FQNNGV. CDR3 sequence reads: CASSYTLSTEAFF. CDR3 coding DNA: TGTGCCAGCAGCTACACATTGAGCACTGAAGCTTTCTTT.

V gene TRBV29-1 combines with J gene TRBJ1-2, with no clear D. Trimming took off 1 base at V and 5 bases at J, with 14 bases between the two ends. This CDR3 is built from 14 residues. Germline V gene data show CDR1 as SQVTM and CDR2 as ANQGSEA. CDR3 loop: CSVEASGKGYGYTF. DNA for the CDR3: TGCAGCGTTGAAGCCTCAGGAAAAGGATATGGCTACACCTTC.

The chain employs TRBV5-6 and TRBJ2-7; tentative D call: TRBD1 (7 bases). V lost 0 bases and J 5 bases, leaving 15 bases between the germline ends. The CDR3 contains 15 residues. CDR1 and CDR2 (germline): SGHDT, YYEEEE. The CDR3 loop reads CASSLVGGGENEQYF. The DNA for the CDR3 is TGTGCCAGCAGCTTGGTAGGAGGGGGCGAAAACGAGCAGTACTTC.

This chain joins TRBV2 and TRBJ2-7; 12 bases align to TRBD2. V shed 6 bases and J 5 bases; nucleotides not matched to a gene: 14. Germline CDR1 is SNHLY and CDR2 is FYNNEI. The CDR3 loop spans 17 amino acids. This CDR3 reads CASSSPLAGGSSHEQYF. DNA for the CDR3: TGTGCCAGCAGCTCCCCGCTAGCGGGAGGGTCTTCCCACGAGCAGTACTTC.

The V gene is TRBV5-6, the J gene TRBJ2-7; 8 bases line up with TRBD1. CDR3 length equals 15 residues. Germline CDR1 and CDR2: SGHDT and YYEEEE. Trimming removed 0 bases from V and 5 bases from J; junction bases left unmatched: 7. CDR3 protein: CASSLAMDRADEQYF. CDR3 in DNA: TGTGCCAGCAGCTTGGCCATGGACAGGGCCGACGAGCAGTACTTC.